The 9 T cell receptor beta chains given below trace back to one sample, sequenced in a study of T cells expressing NK-cell markers. TCRdb reprocessed the 5' RACE reads and keeps a single row for each CDR3 protein, giving no DNA. In all, the sample yields some 300,000 distinct CDR3 sequences. Material: blood T cells: a sorted CD56 or NKG2C T cell subset, CD4+ or CD8+ T cells, or bulk PBMC T cells (not recorded which). These TCRs come from a man aged 18 to 29 in good health.

This chain connects TRBV5-1 to TRBJ1-1. The CDR3 has 12 residues. Germline-derived CDR1 and CDR2 are SGHRS and YFSETQ. The CDR3 sequence is CASSPDGVEAFF.

The chain has TRBV6-1 and TRBJ2-5; TCRdb's D call of TRBD2 is untestable without DNA. The CDR3 covers 15 residues. CDR1 is MNHNS, CDR2 SASEGT, per germline. CDR3 amino acids: CASNKLAGGGETQYF.

CDR3 residues: CASKGTFSGELFF. The rearrangement uses TRBV2 and TRBJ2-2; no DNA is available, so the TRBD2 call from TCRdb remains unchecked. This CDR3 contains 13 residues. Germline CDR1 SNHLY, CDR2 FYNNEI. Together with reference TRBV2 and TRBJ2-2, the CDR3 gives the full variable domain: EPEVTQTPSHQVTQMGQEVILRCVPISNHLYFYWYRQILGQKVEFLVSFYNNEISEKSEIFDDQFSVERPDGSNFTLKIRSTKLEDSAMYFCASKGTFSGELFFGEGSRLTVL.

This chain joins TRBV10-3 and TRBJ2-7; TCRdb gives TRBD2 as the D gene, but with no DNA this cannot be confirmed. The V gene's germline CDR1 is ENHRY and CDR2 SYGVKD. The CDR3 is made up of 13 amino acids. CDR3 region: CAIMRLEGYEQYF.

The chain carries TRBV6-1 and TRBJ2-1; TCRdb returns TRBD2, unconfirmable since there is no DNA. Germline assignment: CDR1 MNHNS and CDR2 SASEGT. The CDR3 is 14 amino acids. The CDR3 loop reads CASRVAGGGDEQFF.

The J gene is TRBJ2-5, the V gene TRBV2; absent DNA, TCRdb's TRBD2 call cannot be checked. This CDR3 region has 15 residues. Germline-derived CDR1 and CDR2 are SNHLY and FYNNEI. The chain's CDR3 is CASSEGGLAEETQYF.

The chain uses TRBV2 and TRBJ1-2; with no DNA, the TCRdb D assignment of TRBD1 cannot be verified. Germline-derived CDR1 and CDR2 are SNHLY and FYNNEI. CDR3 length equals 15 residues. CDR3 amino acids: CASSTLDRGVYGYTF.

This chain uses TRBV7-2 with TRBJ2-3; TCRdb designates TRBD2, a call that cannot be tested without DNA. The CDR3 loop spans 17 amino acids. CDR1 SGHTA and CDR2 FQGNSA come from the germline V gene. The chain's CDR3 is CASSSVHREGFTDTQYF.

V usage is TRBV12-3 or TRBV12-4 and J usage is TRBJ2-5; TCRdb indicates TRBD2, and absent DNA this call remains unverified. CDR3 length: 17 residues. The CDR3 region is CASSLTLGGRGKETQYF.